This TCR beta chain was profiled in a study of cytomegalovirus exposure and HLA in healthy donors. Study observations and caveats: What TCR beta sequences reportedly achieved was accurate prediction of HLA-A and HLA-B alleles in most subjects. Later on, a genetic analysis was performed. It linked a missense variant in DCLRE1C with V- and J-gene trimming of TCR beta. Rarity marked most TCR sequences, yet some public TCRs occurred in many donors.

This CDR3 has 15 amino acids. V lost 2 bases, J lost 1 base, and 9 bases lay in between. CDR1 is SGHNT, CDR2 YYREEE, per germline (reference sequence). Donors in the study were healthy people who gave bone marrow. The PCR was carried out with 60 Vbeta primers and 13 Jbeta primers. The repertoire was sequenced with immunoSEQ multiplex PCR; TCRdb's copy has only in-frame clones and lacks some. In the table there are 150,000 to 200,000 clones, around three quarters of which are singletons. Points on this clone: Its antigen is as yet unknown.

The V call is TRBV5-4, the J call TRBJ2-2; D perhaps matches TRBD1 (6 bases). The sequenced sample was PBMCs. The sequence came from a woman aged 25-40 years in good health and CMV-seropositive. In DNA, the CDR3 is TGTGCCAGCAGCTTAAGAGGGGGGAACACCGGGGAGCTGTTTTTT. This codes for CASSLRGGNTGELFF. Supplemented by reference TRBV5-4 and TRBJ2-2, the full variable domain reads ETGVTQSPTHLIKTRGQQVTLRCSSQSGHNTVSWYQQALGQGPQFIFQYYREEENGRGNFPPRFSGLQFPNYSSELNVNALELDDSALYLCASSLRGGNTGELFFGEGSRLTVL.